The TCR beta chain under discussion was sequenced for a study of human T cells and chemical hapten exposure. The time point: patch test 1, 2 weeks after DPC sensitization. Stated treatment: therapeutic diphenylcyclopropenone sensitization with weekly scalp DPC. TCRdb reprocessed the RACE reads via MiXCR and lists one record per CDR3 protein. The data show about 120,000 distinct CDR3 sequences, 12% to 15% seen once. Here the sequenced sample was whole blood, taken in connection with sensitization to the hapten diphenylcyclopropenone (DPC). This clonotype was sampled from a man between 18 and 29 years old with alopecia areata. Some clones in this sample may be carry-over from other donors' samples.

CDR3: CASSYSIGLFDAEAFF. The CDR3 DNA reads TGTGCCAGCAGTTACTCGATAGGTCTCTTTGACGCGGAAGCTTTCTTT. The genes are TRBV6-5 and TRBJ1-1; no definite D call. The V gene's germline CDR1 is MNHEY and CDR2 SVGAGI. The CDR3 is 16 amino acids. V was cut by 0 bases and J by 8 bases, with 19 bases left in between.